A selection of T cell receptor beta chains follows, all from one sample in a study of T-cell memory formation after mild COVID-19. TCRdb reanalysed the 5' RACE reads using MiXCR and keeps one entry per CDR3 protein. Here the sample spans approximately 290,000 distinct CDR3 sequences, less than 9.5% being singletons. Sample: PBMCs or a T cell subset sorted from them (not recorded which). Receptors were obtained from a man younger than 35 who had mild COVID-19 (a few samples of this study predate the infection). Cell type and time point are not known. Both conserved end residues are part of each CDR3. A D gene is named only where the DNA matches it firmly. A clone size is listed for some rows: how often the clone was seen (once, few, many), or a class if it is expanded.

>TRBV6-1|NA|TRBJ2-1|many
TGTGCCAGCAGTGAAATCGGGGCCCGCAATGAGCAGTTCTTC
CASSEIGARNEQFF
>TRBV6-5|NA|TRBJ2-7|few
TGTGCCAGCAGTTACTCGATAGGGGCCTCACCCTACGAGCAGTACTTC
CASSYSIGASPYEQYF
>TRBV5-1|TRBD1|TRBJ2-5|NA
TGCGCCAGCAGCTTGGCCGGGACAGGTTTTTTTGAGACCCAGTACTTC
CASSLAGTGFFETQYF
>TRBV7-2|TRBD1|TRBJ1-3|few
TGTGCCAGCAGCGACCAGGGGGACACCATATATTTT
CASSDQGDTIYF
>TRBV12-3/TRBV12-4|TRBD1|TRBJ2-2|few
TGTGCCAGCATTGTCCGGGACAGGGGGCGTTGGAACACCGGGGAGCTGTTTTTT
CASIVRDRGRWNTGELFF
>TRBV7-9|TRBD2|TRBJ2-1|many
TGTGCCAGCAGCTTGGGGGGGGTTAATGAGCAGTTCTTC
CASSLGGVNEQFF
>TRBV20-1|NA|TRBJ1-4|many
TGCAGTGCTAGACCGGGGGTGGATGAAAAACTGTTTTTT
CSARPGVDEKLFF
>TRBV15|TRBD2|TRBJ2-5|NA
TGTGCCACCAGCAGAGGTTCGACTAGCGGGGTAGAGACCCAGTACTTC
CATSRGSTSGVETQYF
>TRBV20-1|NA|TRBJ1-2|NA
TGCAGTGCTAGAGGGGAGGTTGGCTATGGCTACACCTTC
CSARGEVGYGYTF
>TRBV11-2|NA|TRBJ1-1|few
TGTGCCAGCAGCTTAGCCGGAAGGGCCCGGGGTAAGACTGAAGCTTTCTTT
CASSLAGRARGKTEAFF
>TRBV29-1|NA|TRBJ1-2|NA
TGCAGCGTTGGCCCAGGTCTGGGGTATGGCTACACCTTC
CSVGPGLGYGYTF
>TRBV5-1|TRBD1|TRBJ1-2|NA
TGCGCCAGCAGCCGATCCTCCCAGGGGGAAGGCTACACCTTC
CASSRSSQGEGYTF
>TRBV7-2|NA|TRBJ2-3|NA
TGTGCCAGCAGCTTCAAAGCGGGCACAGATACGCAGTATTTT
CASSFKAGTDTQYF
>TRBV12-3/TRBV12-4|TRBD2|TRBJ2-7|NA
TGTGCCAGCTCAATGGACCCAGGACTAGCGCTTTCCGAGCAGTACTTC
CASSMDPGLALSEQYF
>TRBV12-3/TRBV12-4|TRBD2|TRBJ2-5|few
TGTGCCAGCAGTTTTAAGGTCTCGCGGGGGGTCCAAGAGACCCAGTACTTC
CASSFKVSRGVQETQYF
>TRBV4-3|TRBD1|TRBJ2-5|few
TGCGCCAGCAGCCAAGTAGTACAGGGGGAGACCCAGTACTTC
CASSQVVQGETQYF
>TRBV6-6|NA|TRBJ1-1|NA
TGTGCCAGCAGTTACATCAGTCATAACACTGAAGCTTTCTTT
CASSYISHNTEAFF
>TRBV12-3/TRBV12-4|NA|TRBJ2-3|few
TGTGCCAGCATACCCTTGCCGGGTGGGACAGATACGCAGTATTTT
CASIPLPGGTDTQYF
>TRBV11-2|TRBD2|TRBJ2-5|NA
TGTGCCAGCAGCTTAAGTCGACCGGGGGGGCGGGAGACCCAGTACTTC
CASSLSRPGGRETQYF
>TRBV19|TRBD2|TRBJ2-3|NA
TGTGCTACGGGGGGGACTATGATATCCGATACGCAGTATTTT
CATGGTMISDTQYF
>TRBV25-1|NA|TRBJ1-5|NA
TGTGCCAGCAGTGAATCGCCAGATCAGCCCCAGCATTTT
CASSESPDQPQHF
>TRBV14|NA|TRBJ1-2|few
TGTGCCAGCAGCCCGGCGGCGGGGTCTAACTATGGCTACACCTTC
CASSPAAGSNYGYTF
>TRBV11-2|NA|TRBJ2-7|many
TGTGCCAGCAGCCCTGGCACTAGCCACGAGCAGTACTTC
CASSPGTSHEQYF
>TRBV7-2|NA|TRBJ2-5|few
TGTGCCAGCAGCTTTTCCTGGGATGGGGAGACCCAGTACTTC
CASSFSWDGETQYF
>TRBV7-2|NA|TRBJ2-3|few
TGTGCCAGCAGGGCCCCTAGCACAGATACGCAGTATTTT
CASRAPSTDTQYF
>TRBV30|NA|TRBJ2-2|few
TGTGCCTGGAGTGCCTTCAACACCGGGGAGCTGTTTTTT
CAWSAFNTGELFF
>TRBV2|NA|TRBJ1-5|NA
TGTGCCAGCAGTGAAGCGCTTGGAGTTTCCAATCAGCCCCAGCATTTT
CASSEALGVSNQPQHF
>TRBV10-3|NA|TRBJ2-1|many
TGTGCCATCAGTGACCAGAAGGGGCCCTACAATGAGCAGTTCTTC
CAISDQKGPYNEQFF